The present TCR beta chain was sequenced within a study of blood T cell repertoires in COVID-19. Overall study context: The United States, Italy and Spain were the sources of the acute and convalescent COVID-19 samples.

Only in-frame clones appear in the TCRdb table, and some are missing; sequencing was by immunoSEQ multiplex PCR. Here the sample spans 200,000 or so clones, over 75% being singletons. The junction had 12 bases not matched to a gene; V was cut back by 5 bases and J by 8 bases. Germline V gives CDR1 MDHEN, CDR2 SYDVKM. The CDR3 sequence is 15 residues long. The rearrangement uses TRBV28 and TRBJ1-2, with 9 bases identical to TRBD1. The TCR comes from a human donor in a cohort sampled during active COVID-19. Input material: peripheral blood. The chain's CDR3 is CASSPNYRGLGGYTF. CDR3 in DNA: TGTGCCAGCAGTCCAAATTACAGGGGGCTGGGAGGCTACACCTTC.